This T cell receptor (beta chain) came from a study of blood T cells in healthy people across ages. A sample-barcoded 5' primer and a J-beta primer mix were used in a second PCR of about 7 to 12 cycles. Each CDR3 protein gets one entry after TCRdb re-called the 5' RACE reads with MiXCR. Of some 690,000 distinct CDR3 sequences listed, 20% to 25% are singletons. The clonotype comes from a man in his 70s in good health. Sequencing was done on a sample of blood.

The CDR3 region is CASSYLTGGFEKLFF. In nucleotides, the CDR3 is TGTGCCAGCAGCTACCTGACAGGGGGTTTTGAAAAACTGTTTTTT. This chain connects TRBV5-6 to TRBJ1-4; TRBD1 agrees at 9 bases. The CDR3 contains 15 residues. Germline assignment: CDR1 SGHDT and CDR2 YYEEEE. The trim removed 3 bases at V and 7 bases at J, leaving 7 bases unmatched.